A selection of T cell receptor beta chains follows, all from one sample in a study of OX40 agonist ivuxolimab in advanced cancers. Method: immunoSEQ multiplex PCR; TCRdb's copy keeps in-frame clones and lacks some. Of tens of thousands of clones detected, about 80% appear once; the ten largest clones hold around 4.5%. The source material was CD4+ or CD8+ T cells sorted from blood, sampled in a trial of the OX40 agonist ivuxolimab. Receptors were obtained from an adult with an advanced solid tumor such as melanoma, head and neck, liver or kidney cancer. The CDR3 runs from the conserved cysteine through the conserved F or W. D genes are given only for firm matches. The size entry is marked missing in some rows and otherwise reads once, few, many or a size class.

J gene: TRBJ2-3
CDR3 length: 15
D gene: TRBD2
V gene: TRBV9
clone size: .
CDR3 protein: CASSGGTIGTDTQYF
CDR3 DNA: TGTGCCAGCAGCGGGGGGACTATCGGCACAGATACGCAGTATTTT

J gene: TRBJ2-3
CDR3 length: 18
D gene: TRBD1
V gene: TRBV5-6
clone size: .
CDR3 protein: CASSPIRDRAQITDTQYF
CDR3 DNA: TGTGCCAGCAGCCCGATCCGAGACAGGGCGCAAATCACAGATACGCAGTATTTT

J gene: TRBJ1-5
CDR3 length: 13
D gene: .
V gene: TRBV7-2
clone size: .
CDR3 protein: CASSLEGVQPQHF
CDR3 DNA: TGTGCCAGCAGCTTAGAGGGTGTTCAGCCCCAGCATTTT

J gene: TRBJ1-2
CDR3 length: 15
D gene: .
V gene: TRBV4-2
clone size: .
CDR3 protein: CASSQEGSGNYGYTF
CDR3 DNA: TGTGCCAGCAGCCAAGAGGGATCGGGAAACTATGGCTACACCTTC

J gene: TRBJ2-2
CDR3 length: 14
D gene: .
V gene: TRBV11-3
clone size: .
CDR3 protein: CASAKQETTGELFF
CDR3 DNA: TGTGCCAGCGCAAAACAGGAAACCACCGGGGAGCTGTTTTTT

J gene: TRBJ1-5
CDR3 length: 15
D gene: .
V gene: TRBV5-5
clone size: .
CDR3 protein: CASSFSGLSNQPQHF
CDR3 DNA: TGTGCCAGCAGCTTTTCCGGCCTTAGTAATCAGCCCCAGCATTTT

J gene: TRBJ2-1
CDR3 length: 15
D gene: TRBD2
V gene: TRBV19
clone size: once
CDR3 protein: CASSIDLVGRGVQFF
CDR3 DNA: TGTGCCAGTAGTATAGATCTGGTAGGGCGGGGGGTGCAGTTCTTC

J gene: TRBJ2-7
CDR3 length: 10
D gene: .
V gene: TRBV23-1
clone size: once
CDR3 protein: CASSCGRQYF
CDR3 DNA: TGCGCCAGCAGTTGCGGTAGGCAGTACTTC

J gene: TRBJ1-3
CDR3 length: 19
D gene: .
V gene: TRBV7-2
clone size: .
CDR3 protein: CASSYSRKGTPSSGNTIYF
CDR3 DNA: TGTGCCAGCAGCTACTCACGAAAGGGGACACCTTCCTCCGGAAACACCATATATTTT

J gene: TRBJ2-3
CDR3 length: 16
D gene: .
V gene: TRBV5-1
clone size: .
CDR3 protein: CASSDLKRSRTDTQYF
CDR3 DNA: TGCGCCAGCAGCGACTTAAAGCGGAGTCGCACAGATACGCAGTATTTT

J gene: TRBJ1-6
CDR3 length: 18
D gene: .
V gene: TRBV4-3
clone size: .
CDR3 protein: CASSQDTGGSSYNSPLHF
CDR3 DNA: TGCGCCAGCAGCCAAGATACCGGGGGGAGCTCCTATAATTCACCCCTCCACTTT

J gene: TRBJ2-1
CDR3 length: 15
D gene: TRBD2
V gene: TRBV5-4
clone size: .
CDR3 protein: CASSLVGGARNEQFF
CDR3 DNA: TGTGCCAGCAGCTTGGTCGGGGGGGCCAGGAATGAGCAGTTCTTC

J gene: TRBJ2-5
CDR3 length: 17
D gene: TRBD1
V gene: TRBV12-5
clone size: once
CDR3 protein: CASGLGGGQGAQETQYF
CDR3 DNA: TGTGCTAGTGGTTTGGGCGGGGGACAGGGGGCTCAAGAGACCCAGTACTTC

J gene: TRBJ1-1
CDR3 length: 15
D gene: .
V gene: TRBV5-4
clone size: .
CDR3 protein: CASSLEGRVNTEAFF
CDR3 DNA: TGTGCCAGCAGCCTCGAAGGACGTGTGAACACTGAAGCTTTCTTT

J gene: TRBJ2-5
CDR3 length: 14
D gene: TRBD1
V gene: TRBV5-1
clone size: .
CDR3 protein: CASRLNRGTETQYF
CDR3 DNA: TGCGCCAGCAGGCTTAACAGGGGAACAGAGACCCAGTACTTC

J gene: TRBJ1-2
CDR3 length: 15
D gene: .
V gene: TRBV6-5
clone size: .
CDR3 protein: CASSRFGLLGDGYTF
CDR3 DNA: TGTGCCAGCAGCCGATTTGGCTTATTAGGAGATGGCTACACCTTC

J gene: TRBJ1-2
CDR3 length: 14
D gene: .
V gene: TRBV28
clone size: .
CDR3 protein: CASSLGQGRYGYTF
CDR3 DNA: TGTGCCAGCAGTTTAGGGCAGGGTCGATATGGCTACACCTTC

J gene: TRBJ1-2
CDR3 length: 13
D gene: TRBD1
V gene: TRBV9
clone size: .
CDR3 protein: CASSRQGNYGYTF
CDR3 DNA: TGTGCCAGCAGTCGACAGGGGAACTATGGCTACACCTTC

J gene: TRBJ2-6
CDR3 length: 14
D gene: .
V gene: TRBV12-5
clone size: .
CDR3 protein: CASGPSGGANVLTF
CDR3 DNA: TGTGCTAGTGGCCCCTCGGGAGGGGCCAACGTCCTGACTTTC

J gene: TRBJ2-5
CDR3 length: 13
D gene: .
V gene: TRBV9
clone size: .
CDR3 protein: CASSLQDGETQYF
CDR3 DNA: TGTGCCAGCAGCCTGCAGGACGGAGAGACCCAGTACTTC

J gene: TRBJ1-6
CDR3 length: 17
D gene: TRBD1
V gene: TRBV9
clone size: .
CDR3 protein: CASSATFRTGLESPLHF
CDR3 DNA: TGTGCCAGCAGCGCAACTTTTAGGACAGGACTCGAGTCACCCCTCCACTTT

J gene: TRBJ1-4
CDR3 length: 17
D gene: TRBD1
V gene: TRBV4-1
clone size: few
CDR3 protein: CASSQEGTGGGDEKLFF
CDR3 DNA: TGCGCCAGCAGCCAAGAGGGGACAGGGGGCGGGGATGAAAAACTGTTTTTT